Listed here are 26 T cell receptor beta chains from one sample, sequenced in a study of beta chain features in type 1 diabetes. Expressed TCRB transcripts were sequenced, since all the RNA that had been isolated was reverse transcribed. This table comes from immunoSEQ multiplex PCR, and its TCRdb copy is limited to in-frame clones, with some not included. The table has more than 350,000 clones, roughly an eighth seen once. Sequencing was carried out using naive CD4+ T cells from blood. The receptors originated from a woman younger than 30 in good health.

The J gene is TRBJ2-5, the V gene TRBV2; D remains unclear. CDR3 length: 11 amino acids. Trimming stripped 7 bases from V and 2 bases from J, with 5 bases between. Germline V lookup: CDR1 SNHLY, CDR2 FYNNEI. The CDR3 DNA reads TGTGCCAGCACATTTCAAGAGACCCAGTACTTC. It encodes CASTFQETQYF.

In this sample, this clone turned up a few times. The gene calls are TRBV7-9 and TRBJ2-1; 7 nucleotides line up with TRBD1. Germline-derived CDR1 and CDR2 are SEHNR and FQNEAQ (reference sequence). There are 15 residues in the CDR3. V lost 1 base to trimming and J lost 6 bases; unmatched junction nucleotides: 6. The DNA for the CDR3 is TGTGCCAGCAGCTTAGGACAGGGATGGGGCAATGAGCAGTTCTTC. Protein sequence: CASSLGQGWGNEQFF.

V is TRBV14 and J is TRBJ2-1; unclear D gene. The germline CDR1 and CDR2 sequences are SGHDN and FVKESK. The CDR3 covers 13 residues. Trimming removed 0 bases at V and 7 bases at J, with 7 bases between. The CDR3 DNA follows: TGTGCCAGCAGCCAAGATCCGGAAAATGAGCAGTTCTTC. Its translation: CASSQDPENEQFF.

This chain links TRBV7-3 with TRBJ2-6; D ambiguous. V was pared by 0 bases and J by 4 bases, with 7 bases between. The CDR3 is made up of 15 amino acids. Germline CDR1 and CDR2: SGHTA and FQGTGA. The CDR3 DNA reads TGTGCCAGCAGCTTAACCGCACTCGGGGCCAACGTCCTGACTTTC. Amino acids: CASSLTALGANVLTF.

The rearrangement uses TRBV30 and TRBJ2-1; unclear D gene. Looked up from germline, CDR1 is GTSNPN and CDR2 is SVGIG (reference sequence). The CDR3 covers 16 residues. With 3 bases removed from V and 0 bases from J, the gap between germline ends came to 15 bases. CDR3 in DNA: TGTGCCTGGAGGGCGGTTGCGATCCTCTCCTACAATGAGCAGTTCTTC. Residues: CAWRAVAILSYNEQFF.

The chain joins TRBV18 to TRBJ2-3; 7 bases agree with TRBD1. The CDR3 length is 15 residues. CDR1 and CDR2 (germline): KGHSH, LQKENI. With 0 bases clipped from V and 1 base from J, the junction kept 1 base outside the gene matches. The CDR3 spells CASSPPGTGTDTQYF. The CDR3 DNA sequence: TGTGCCAGCTCACCACCGGGGACAGGCACAGATACGCAGTATTTT.

V usage is TRBV7-2 and J usage is TRBJ1-2; D gene uncertain. CDR3 length equals 14 residues. V gave up 5 bases and J gave up 4 bases, with 14 bases separating them. The germline CDR1 and CDR2 sequences are SGHTA and FQGNSA. The CDR3 nucleotides read TGTGCCAGCAGCCCCACGGGCGGGATCTATGGCTACACCTTC. Its protein product is CASSPTGGIYGYTF. Full variable domain (missing parts from reference TRBV7-2 and TRBJ1-2): GAGVSQSPSNKVTEKGKDVELRCDPISGHTALYWYRQSLGQGLEFLIYFQGNSAPDKSGLPSDRFSAERTGGSVSTLTIQRTQQEDSAVYLCASSPTGGIYGYTFGSGTRLTVV.

In this sample, this clone turned up a few times. The gene calls are TRBV30 and TRBJ1-1; D call uncertain. The V and J ends lost 2 bases and 9 bases respectively, with 10 bases between them. The germline CDR1 and CDR2 sequences are GTSNPN and SVGIG (reference sequence). The CDR3 has 11 residues. CDR3 DNA sequence: TGTGCCTGGAGTCCCAATCATCAAGCTTTCTTT. Encoded protein: CAWSPNHQAFF.

This sequence joins TRBV28 and TRBJ1-2; no clear D. V was clipped by 6 bases and J by 5 bases, with 13 bases between them. The CDR3 loop spans 13 amino acids. The V gene's germline CDR1 is MDHEN and CDR2 SYDVKM. This CDR3 is CASSLVRGYGYTF. CDR3 coding DNA: TGTGCCAGCAGCCTAGTCCGGGGATATGGCTACACCTTC.

This clone was counted a few times. The chain recombines TRBV20-1 with TRBJ2-1; 8 bases agree with TRBD1. Germline CDR1 is DFQATT and CDR2 is SNEGSKA (reference sequence). This CDR3 has 11 amino acids. V shed 6 bases, J shed 12 bases, and the junction held 7 bases outside the gene matches. The CDR3 reads CSARDRGWQFF. The CDR3 DNA sequence: TGCAGTGCCCGAGACAGGGGTTGGCAGTTCTTC.

A few counts support this clone. J is TRBJ2-3 and V is TRBV7-2; D might be TRBD2 (6 bases). Looked up from germline, CDR1 is SGHTA and CDR2 is FQGNSA. Trimming shortened V by 7 bases and J by 9 bases, and 20 bases separated the two germline ends. This CDR3 is built from 14 residues. This CDR3 reads CASTTTSGGWTQYF. Here the CDR3 DNA reads TGTGCCAGCACCACGACTAGTGGTGGTTGGACGCAGTATTTT.

The chain joins TRBV4-2 to TRBJ2-7; 8 bases match TRBD2. Germline V gives CDR1 LGHNA, CDR2 YNFKEQ. This CDR3 region has 16 residues. Unmatched junction bases numbered 5, after V lost 1 base and J lost 0 bases. In DNA form, the CDR3 reads TGTGCCAGCAGCCAAGTTGTAGCGGGGAGCTCCTACGAGCAGTACTTC. Its translation is CASSQVVAGSSYEQYF.

This clone showed up just a few times. This chain's CDR3 is CASSSLAGSLEQYV. The CDR3 DNA sequence: TGTGCCAGCAGCTCTCTAGCGGGATCCCTCGAGCAGTACGTC. The V gene is TRBV5-6, the J gene TRBJ2-7; 9 bases agree with TRBD2. The CDR3 sequence is 14 residues long. Unmatched junction bases numbered 7, after V lost 3 bases and J lost 6 bases. Germline V gives CDR1 SGHDT, CDR2 YYEEEE.

The chain combines TRBV28 with TRBJ1-1; 8 bases are shared with TRBD1. From germline, CDR1 is MDHEN and CDR2 SYDVKM. This CDR3 region has 13 residues. V gave up 3 bases and J gave up 11 bases; unmatched junction bases: 8. Here the CDR3 reads CASSLSGQGLAFF. CDR3 sequence (DNA): TGTGCCAGCAGTTTGAGCGGACAGGGACTCGCTTTCTTT.

V is TRBV30 and J is TRBJ1-5; D is perhaps TRBD1 (5 bases). Germline V gene sequence: CDR1 GTSNPN, CDR2 SVGIG (reference sequence). The germline V and J ends were trimmed by 0 bases and 6 bases, with 9 bases remaining between them. The CDR3 is 13 amino acids. The CDR3 loop reads CAWSVGVRQPQHF. DNA of the CDR3: TGTGCCTGGAGTGTGGGGGTTCGTCAGCCCCAGCATTTT.

This clone was observed a handful of times. This same CDR3 is encoded by further DNA sequences in the sample. V gene TRBV7-9 combines with J gene TRBJ1-3; D ambiguous. The CDR3 totals 12 residues. Germline assignment: CDR1 SEHNR and CDR2 FQNEAQ (reference sequence). Trimming stripped 3 bases from V and 2 bases from J, with 2 bases between. CDR3 amino acids: CASSFAGNTIYF. In nucleotides, the CDR3 is TGTGCCAGCAGCTTTGCTGGAAACACCATATATTTT.

The rearrangement uses TRBV7-6 and TRBJ2-7; 11 bases are shared with TRBD1. CDR1 and CDR2 (germline): SGHVS, FNYEAQ. J gave up 6 bases and V 5 bases, and 12 bases lay outside the gene matches. The CDR3 totals 16 residues. The CDR3 DNA sequence: TGTGCCAGCAGCCCTAGGCCCCCGGGACAGGGGGTCGAGCAGTACTTC. This translates into CASSPRPPGQGVEQYF.

V gene TRBV6-6 combines with J gene TRBJ2-1; 7 nucleotides agree with TRBD1. The V segment lost 6 bases and the J segment 10 bases; nucleotides outside the gene matches: 12. The CDR3 has 14 amino acids. The V gene's germline CDR1 is MNHNY and CDR2 SVGAGI (reference sequence). CDR3 loop: CASSAGTAVSEQFF. The CDR3 DNA sequence: TGTGCCAGCAGCGCCGGGACAGCTGTATCCGAGCAGTTCTTC.

There are a few counts of this clone. The sample holds other DNA sequences that translate to the same CDR3. V usage is TRBV7-2 and J usage is TRBJ2-3; D is tentatively TRBD1 or TRBD2 (5 bases each). Germline CDR1 SGHTA, CDR2 FQGNSA. V lost 0 bases to trimming and J lost 2 bases, with 6 bases between them. The CDR3 covers 14 residues. Here the CDR3 reads CASSLAGPTDTQYF. As DNA, the CDR3 is TGTGCCAGCAGCTTAGCGGGACCCACAGATACGCAGTATTTT. The whole variable domain, filled in from reference TRBV7-2 and TRBJ2-3, reads GAGVSQSPSNKVTEKGKDVELRCDPISGHTALYWYRQSLGQGLEFLIYFQGNSAPDKSGLPSDRFSAERTGGSVSTLTIQRTQQEDSAVYLCASSLAGPTDTQYFGPGTRLTVL.

The chain combines TRBV20-1 with TRBJ1-5; D unclear. Trimming left V 6 bases short and J 5 bases short, with 8 bases between. Germline V gene sequence: CDR1 DFQATT, CDR2 SNEGSKA (reference sequence). This CDR3 contains 11 residues. The CDR3 DNA follows: TGCAGTGCCGGAGTGGATCAGCCCCAGCATTTT. Translation: CSAGVDQPQHF.

The chain carries TRBV5-6 and TRBJ1-1; a weak D match, TRBD1 (6 bases). Germline V gene data show CDR1 as SGHDT and CDR2 as YYEEEE. Trimming left V 1 base short and J 6 bases short, with 13 bases between. The CDR3 length is 14 residues. DNA for the CDR3: TGTGCCAGCAGCTTGCGGGGGCGTTGGGCTGAAGCTTTCTTT. As protein: CASSLRGRWAEAFF. Supplemented by reference TRBV5-6 and TRBJ1-1, the full variable domain reads DAGVTQSPTHLIKTRGQQVTLRCSPKSGHDTVSWYQQALGQGPQFIFQYYEEEERQRGNFPDRFSGHQFPNYSSELNVNALLLGDSALYLCASSLRGRWAEAFFGQGTRLTVV.

In its sample, this clone was seen a few times. The chain recombines TRBV4-2 with TRBJ2-3; 8 bases line up with TRBD2. Per germline, CDR1 LGHNA and CDR2 YNFKEQ. The V gene end was trimmed by 4 bases and the J gene end by 3 bases; junction bases not matched to a gene: 3. CDR3 length: 14 residues. DNA of the CDR3: TGTGCCAGCAGCCCCGGACTAGCTACAGATACGCAGTATTTT. Encoded protein: CASSPGLATDTQYF.

The chain is built from TRBV4-3 and TRBJ2-1; D call uncertain. Between the trimmed V and J ends, which lost 0 bases and 0 bases, there was a span of 12 bases. The CDR3 is 17 amino acids. Germline values: CDR1 LGHNA, CDR2 YSLEER. The CDR3 region is CASSQDLGRSSYNEQFF. The CDR3 nucleotides read TGCGCCAGCAGCCAAGATCTGGGAAGGAGCTCCTACAATGAGCAGTTCTTC.

The rearrangement uses TRBV20-1 and TRBJ2-7; D perhaps matches TRBD2 (6 bases). This CDR3 comprises 11 residues. Germline V lookup: CDR1 DFQATT, CDR2 SNEGSKA (reference sequence). The CDR3 DNA reads as TGCAGCGTTAGGGACTTCTACGAGCAGTACGTC. Translation: CSVRDFYEQYV.

The rearrangement joins TRBV4-3 to TRBJ2-1; D is unclear. Germline CDR1 reads LGHNA; CDR2 reads YSLEER. This CDR3 contains 13 residues. V was cut by 1 base and J by 4 bases, with 5 bases left in between. The CDR3 is CASSQARYNEQFF. CDR3 DNA: TGCGCCAGCAGCCAAGCGCGGTACAATGAGCAGTTCTTC.

This clone appeared a few times. The chain carries TRBV6-6 and TRBJ2-7, with 9 positions matching TRBD1. The CDR3 loop spans 13 amino acids. In germline, CDR1 is MNHNY, CDR2 SVGAGI (reference sequence). J lost 4 bases, V lost 6 bases, and 4 bases had no gene match. In DNA, the CDR3 is TGTGCCAGCAGCCGGGACAGGGCGTACGAGCAGTACGTC. Protein product: CASSRDRAYEQYV.